The 14 T cell receptor beta chains given below trace back to one sample, sequenced in a study of identical twins. TCRdb re-called the 5' RACE reads with MiXCR, one entry per CDR3 protein. Of about 200,000 distinct CDR3 sequences in the sample, 7.5% were seen once. These same records also appear under a second study, on yellow fever vaccine responses in identical twins.

Sequenced input: memory (CD45RO+) T cells sorted from blood. These receptors were taken from a woman in her late teens or twenties in good health.

In its sample, this clonotype was seen many times. The V and J genes are TRBV27 and TRBJ2-5; 8 positions match TRBD1. After removal of 7 bases from V and 5 bases from J, the junction contained 12 bases not matched to a gene. In germline, CDR1 is MNHEY, CDR2 SMNVEV (reference sequence). CDR3 length equals 15 residues. The CDR3 spells CASTTGQGKGETQYF. CDR3 bases: TGTGCCAGCACGACAGGACAGGGCAAAGGGGAGACCCAGTACTTC.

This clonotype has a single count. V is TRBV12-3 or TRBV12-4 and J is TRBJ2-3; 9 nucleotides match TRBD1. The CDR3 is 17 residues long. Trimming cost V 11 bases and J 4 bases; bases outside gene matches: 19. The CDR3 region has the DNA TGTGCCTTCAGTTTAATAGGCGGGACAGGGCACCCAGATACGCAGTATTTT. Its translation is CAFSLIGGTGHPDTQYF.

This clonotype was counted only a few times. V is TRBV20-1 and J is TRBJ1-2; D not resolved. The CDR3 contains 14 residues. V lost 5 bases and J 5 bases, leaving 18 bases between the germline ends. From germline, CDR1 is DFQATT and CDR2 SNEGSKA (reference sequence). The chain's CDR3 is CSARLPPPVYGYTF. CDR3 in DNA: TGCAGTGCTCGATTGCCCCCGCCGGTTTATGGCTACACCTTC.

This clonotype was detected ten times or more. The chain has TRBV4-3 and TRBJ2-1, with 8 positions matching TRBD2. CDR3 size: 16 residues. Germline CDR1 and CDR2: LGHNA and YSLEER. J was trimmed by 0 bases and V by 0 bases; bases with no gene match: 1. CDR3 in DNA: TGCGCCAGCAGCCAAGAGGGACTAGGCTCCTACAATGAGCAGTTCTTC. Its protein product is CASSQEGLGSYNEQFF.

This clonotype was seen a handful of times. The gene calls are TRBV20-1 and TRBJ1-1; D not resolved. Trimming pared 5 bases from V and 3 bases from J, leaving 13 bases between. There are 13 residues in the CDR3. Germline V CDR1 and CDR2: DFQATT, SNEGSKA (reference sequence). The chain's CDR3 is CSAAGSWDTEAFF. The DNA for the CDR3 is TGCAGTGCTGCGGGATCGTGGGACACTGAAGCTTTCTTT.

This clonotype was counted a few times. This CDR3 reads CASSSRDRDNEKLFF. The CDR3 DNA reads TGTGCCAGCAGCAGCCGGGACAGGGATAATGAAAAACTGTTTTTT. This chain connects TRBV7-2 to TRBJ1-4, with 9 bases that match TRBD1. Germline CDR1 reads SGHTA; CDR2 reads FQGNSA. V lost 5 bases, J lost 4 bases, and 5 bases stayed unmatched. The CDR3 sequence is 15 residues long. The whole variable domain, remainder taken from reference TRBV7-2 and TRBJ1-4, is GAGVSQSPSNKVTEKGKDVELRCDPISGHTALYWYRQSLGQGLEFLIYFQGNSAPDKSGLPSDRFSAERTGGSVSTLTIQRTQQEDSAVYLCASSSRDRDNEKLFFGSGTQLSVL.

The V call is TRBV24-1, the J call TRBJ2-5; D might be TRBD2 (5 bases). Trimming removed 2 bases at V and 5 bases at J, with 14 bases between. Germline V CDR1 and CDR2: KGHDR, SFDVKD. The CDR3 runs to 15 residues. The CDR3 loop reads CATSDSGQPGETQYF. In DNA form, the CDR3 reads TGTGCCACCAGTGATTCCGGGCAGCCGGGGGAGACCCAGTACTTC.

The chain joins TRBV20-1 to TRBJ2-3, with TRBD1 as a possible D gene (6 bases). CDR1 and CDR2 (germline): DFQATT, SNEGSKA (reference sequence). CDR3 size: 13 residues. Trimming took off 1 base at V and 3 bases at J, with 8 bases between the two ends. DNA of the CDR3: TGCAGTGCTAGAGTCCAGGGGACAGATACGCAGTATTTT. It yields the protein CSARVQGTDTQYF.

This clonotype has more than one count but fewer than ten. The chain is built from TRBV4-3 and TRBJ2-7; 11 bases fit TRBD1. CDR3 size: 18 residues. The trim removed 4 bases at V and 5 bases at J, leaving 16 bases unmatched. Germline V gene data show CDR1 as LGHNA and CDR2 as YSLEER. The CDR3 loop reads CASSPYSPGTGGINEQYF. The CDR3 coding sequence is TGCGCCAGCAGCCCATACAGCCCAGGGACAGGGGGGATAAACGAGCAGTACTTC.

This clonotype came up many times. The rearrangement joins TRBV7-9 to TRBJ2-3; no reliable D call. Trimming shortened V by 5 bases and J by 1 base, and 16 bases separated the two germline ends. CDR1 is SEHNR, CDR2 FQNEAQ, per germline (reference sequence). The CDR3 is 16 residues long. For the CDR3, the DNA is TGTGCCAGCAGCGGCGGTAGACTGGATGGCACAGATACGCAGTATTTT. As protein: CASSGGRLDGTDTQYF.

This clonotype occurred many times. The chain combines TRBV15 with TRBJ2-3; 10 bases map to TRBD2. The V and J ends lost 5 bases and 6 bases, in that order; junction bases with no gene match: 5. Germline V gene data show CDR1 as LNHNV and CDR2 as YYDKDF (reference sequence). This CDR3 region has 14 residues. CDR3 sequence: CATSATSGSDTQYF. The CDR3 nucleotides are TGTGCCACCAGCGCGACTAGCGGGTCGGATACGCAGTATTTT.

At least ten counts were recorded for this clonotype. This chain uses TRBV6-2 or TRBV6-3 with TRBJ1-5; unclear D gene. V gave up 0 bases and J gave up 0 bases, with 6 bases separating them. The CDR3 contains 15 residues. Germline V CDR1 and CDR2: MNHEY, SVGEGT. The CDR3: CASSYSEYSNQPQHF. The CDR3, as DNA: TGTGCCAGCAGTTACTCGGAGTATAGCAATCAGCCCCAGCATTTT.

This clonotype has a count of ten or more. The chain joins TRBV4-3 to TRBJ2-1, with 10 nucleotides matching TRBD1. The trim removed 0 bases at V and 6 bases at J, leaving 2 bases unmatched. The V gene's germline CDR1 is LGHNA and CDR2 YSLEER. The CDR3 sequence is 15 residues long. The CDR3, as DNA: TGCGCCAGCAGCCAAGATGGGGACAGGGGCAATGAGCAGTTCTTC. Amino acids: CASSQDGDRGNEQFF.

This clonotype was seen ten or more times. V is TRBV5-1 and J is TRBJ2-1; 11 nucleotides align to TRBD2. CDR3 length equals 16 residues. V dropped 4 bases and J dropped 0; count of bases not matched to a gene: 3. Germline CDR1 is SGHRS and CDR2 is YFSETQ. The CDR3 DNA follows: TGCGCCAGCAGCCAGACTAGCGGGGTCTCCTACAATGAGCAGTTCTTC. Translation gives CASSQTSGVSYNEQFF.